The next 9 T cell receptor gamma chains were all read from a single sample in a study of intestinal T cells in coeliac disease. About eleven formalin-fixed paraffin-embedded scrolls, each 5 µm thick, supplied each case's genomic DNA. Using approximately 220 ng of biopsy DNA, TRG was amplified with LymphoTrack primers. TCRdb reanalysed the multiplex PCR reads with CATT. The sample contains approximately 770 gamma-chain clones, around two fifths of which appear only once. Sequenced input: a duodenal biopsy. The receptors were gathered from a human donor with celiac disease.

In its sample, this clone is large (0.1 to 1%). No call exists for the J gene, whereas the V gene is TRGV9. This CDR3 comprises 10 residues. Germline CDR1 reads GITISATS; CDR2 reads ISYDGTV (reference sequence). The CDR3 loop reads CALWEPRAFF. In DNA form, the CDR3 reads TGTGCCTTGTGGGAGCCTCGGGCCTTTTTT.

The chain employs TRGV9 and TRGJP1. The J segment lost 6 bases and the V segment lost 11 bases, leaving 0 bases of the junction unmatched. Germline-derived CDR1 and CDR2 are GITISATS and ISYDGTV (reference sequence). The CDR3 runs to 9 residues. The CDR3 here is CASGWFKIF. CDR3 bases: TGTGCCTCTGGTTGGTTCAAGATATTT.

The chain recombines TRGV9 with TRGJ1 or TRGJ2. CDR3 length equals 15 residues. Trimming cost V 0 bases and J 4 bases; bases outside gene matches: 9. The germline CDR1 and CDR2 sequences are GITISATS and ISYDGTV (reference sequence). CDR3 in DNA: TGTGCCTTGTGGGAGGTGAGGGGGAAGTATTATAAGAAACTCTTT. Amino acids: CALWEVRGKYYKKLF.

The chain has TRGV3 and TRGJ1 or TRGJ2. The junction had 9 bases not matched to a gene; V was cut back by 10 bases and J by 3 bases. CDR1 VTNTFY and CDR2 YDVSTARD come from the germline V gene (reference sequence). The CDR3 is made up of 12 amino acids. CDR3 amino acids: CATGTSYYKKLF. CDR3 DNA sequence: TGTGCCACTGGGACGAGTTATTATAAGAAACTCTTT.

The CDR3 DNA follows: TGTGCCACCTGGGATGGTCCTAGGAAGGACAAGACGTTT. This translates into CATWDGPRKDKTF. The chain uses TRGV4 and TRGJP2. Germline loops: CDR1 EGSTGY, CDR2 YDSYTSSV. This CDR3 has 13 residues. Trimming cost V 1 base and J 16 bases; bases outside gene matches: 12.

The rearrangement links TRGV10 to TRGJ1 or TRGJ2. TRGV10 is an ORF; its function is uncertain. The ends lost 8 bases at V and 3 bases at J; junction bases unmatched: 11. CDR3 length: 14 residues. The CDR3 sequence is CAAWDSGVYYKKLF. In DNA form, the CDR3 reads TGTGCTGCGTGGGATTCGGGTGTTTATTATAAGAAACTCTTT.

Details on this clone: The protein given by TCRdb reflects a much larger clone and differs at residue 5 from this DNA's translation, likely from a read error; the protein shown is the DNA's translation. CDR3 DNA: TGTGCTGCGTGGGGAACCACTGGTTGGTTCAAGATATTT. Residues: CAAWGTTGWFKIF. The V gene is TRGV10, the J gene TRGJP1. TRGV10 has ORF status, its function being uncertain. V shed 8 bases, J shed 2 bases, and the junction held 3 bases outside the gene matches. This CDR3 contains 13 residues.

V is TRGV9 and J is TRGJ1 or TRGJ2. V dropped 0 bases and J dropped 11; count of bases not matched to a gene: 1. The CDR3 spans 10 residues. Germline assignment: CDR1 GITISATS and CDR2 ISYDGTV (reference sequence). The CDR3 loop reads CALWEVQKLF. In nucleotides, the CDR3 is TGTGCCTTGTGGGAGGTGCAGAAACTCTTT.

To note about this clone: A read error is likely here: a far larger clone is one base away. This same CDR3 is encoded by further DNA sequences in the sample. J is TRGJP1 and V is TRGV2. The CDR3 is made up of 15 amino acids. Germline CDR1 is EGSNGY and CDR2 is YDSYNSKV. V gave up 1 base and J gave up 4 bases; unmatched junction bases: 6. Here the CDR3 reads CATWDGGDTGWFKIF. The CDR3 DNA reads as TGTGCCACCTGGGACGGTGGAGACACTGGTTGGTTCAAGATATTT.